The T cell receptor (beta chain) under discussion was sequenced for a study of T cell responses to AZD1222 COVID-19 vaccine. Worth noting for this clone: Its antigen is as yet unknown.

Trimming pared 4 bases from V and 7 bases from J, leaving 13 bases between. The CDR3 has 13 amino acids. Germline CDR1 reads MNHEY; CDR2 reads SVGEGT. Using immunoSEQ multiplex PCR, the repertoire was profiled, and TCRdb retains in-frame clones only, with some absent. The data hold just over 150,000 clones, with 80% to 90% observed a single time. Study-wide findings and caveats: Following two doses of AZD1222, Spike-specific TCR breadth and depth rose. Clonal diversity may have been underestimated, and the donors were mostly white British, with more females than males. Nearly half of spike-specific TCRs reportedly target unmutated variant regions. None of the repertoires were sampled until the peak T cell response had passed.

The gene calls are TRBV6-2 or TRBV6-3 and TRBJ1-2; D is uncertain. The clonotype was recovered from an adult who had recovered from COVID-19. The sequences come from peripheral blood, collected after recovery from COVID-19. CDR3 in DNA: TGTGCCAGCAGTTCGCAGAGAGTCGGTGGCTACACCTTC. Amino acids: CASSSQRVGGYTF.